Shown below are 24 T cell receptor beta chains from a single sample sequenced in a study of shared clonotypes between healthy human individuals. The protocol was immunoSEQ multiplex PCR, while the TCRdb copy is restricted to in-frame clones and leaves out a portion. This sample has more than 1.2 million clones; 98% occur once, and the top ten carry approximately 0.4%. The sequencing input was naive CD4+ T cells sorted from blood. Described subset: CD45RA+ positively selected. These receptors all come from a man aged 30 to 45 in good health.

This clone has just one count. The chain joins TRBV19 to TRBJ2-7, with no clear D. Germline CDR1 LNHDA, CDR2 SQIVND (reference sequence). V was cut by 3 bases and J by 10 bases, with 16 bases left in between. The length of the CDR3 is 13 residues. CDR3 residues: CASSILEGNVQYF. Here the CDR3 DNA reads TGTGCCAGTAGTATTCTTGAAGGGAACGTACAGTACTTC.

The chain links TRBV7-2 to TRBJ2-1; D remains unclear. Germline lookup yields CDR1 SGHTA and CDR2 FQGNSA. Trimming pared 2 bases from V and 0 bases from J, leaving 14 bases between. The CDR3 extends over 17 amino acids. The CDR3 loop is CASSLSSATLSYNEQFF. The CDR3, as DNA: TGTGCCAGCAGCTTATCGTCCGCCACCCTCTCCTACAATGAGCAGTTCTTC.

Written as DNA, the CDR3 is TGTGCCAGCAGCGGATCGACGGGGAAGGCTAATGAAAAACTGTTTTTT. Protein product: CASSGSTGKANEKLFF. The chain couples TRBV9 to TRBJ1-4, with D unclear. Trimming took off 3 bases at V and 3 bases at J, with 15 bases between the two ends. The CDR3 has 16 residues. Per germline, CDR1 SGDLS and CDR2 YYNGEE.

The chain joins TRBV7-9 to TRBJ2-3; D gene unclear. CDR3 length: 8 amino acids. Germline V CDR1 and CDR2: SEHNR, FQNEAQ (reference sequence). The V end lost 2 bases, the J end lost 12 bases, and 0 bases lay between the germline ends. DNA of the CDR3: TGTGCCAGCAGCTTACAGTATTTT. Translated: CASSLQYF. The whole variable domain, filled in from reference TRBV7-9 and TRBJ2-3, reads DTGVSQNPRHKITKRGQNVTFRCDPISEHNRLYWYRQTLGQGPEFLTYFQNEAQLEKSRLLSDRFSAERPKGSFSTLEIQRTEQGDSAMYLCASSLQYFGPGTRLTVL.

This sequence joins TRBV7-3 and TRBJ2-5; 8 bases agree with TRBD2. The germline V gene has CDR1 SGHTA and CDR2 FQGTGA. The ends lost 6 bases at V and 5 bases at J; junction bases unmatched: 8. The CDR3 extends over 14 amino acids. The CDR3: CASSRAGAQETQYF. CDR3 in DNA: TGTGCCAGCAGTCGAGCGGGAGCCCAGGAGACCCAGTACTTC.

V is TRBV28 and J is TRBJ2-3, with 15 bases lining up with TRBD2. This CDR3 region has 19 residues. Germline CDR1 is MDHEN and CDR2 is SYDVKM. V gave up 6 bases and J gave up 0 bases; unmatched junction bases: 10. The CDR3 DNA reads TGTGCCAGCAGCCCCGCTGGACTAGCGGGAGGGACTAGCACAGATACGCAGTATTTT. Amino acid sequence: CASSPAGLAGGTSTDTQYF.

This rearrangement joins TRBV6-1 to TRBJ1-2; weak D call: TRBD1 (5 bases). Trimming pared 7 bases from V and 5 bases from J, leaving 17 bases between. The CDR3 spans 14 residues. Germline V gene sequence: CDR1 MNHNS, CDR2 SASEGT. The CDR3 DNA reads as TGTGCCAGCACTATAATGGGGGGGTTGTATGGCTACACCTTC. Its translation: CASTIMGGLYGYTF.

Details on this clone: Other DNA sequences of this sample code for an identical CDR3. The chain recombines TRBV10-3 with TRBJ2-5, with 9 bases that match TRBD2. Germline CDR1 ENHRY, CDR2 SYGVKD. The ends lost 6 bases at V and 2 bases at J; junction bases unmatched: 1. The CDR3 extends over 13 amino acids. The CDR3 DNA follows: TGTGCCATCAGCGCGGGGGGGCAAGAGACCCAGTACTTC. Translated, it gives CAISAGGQETQYF.

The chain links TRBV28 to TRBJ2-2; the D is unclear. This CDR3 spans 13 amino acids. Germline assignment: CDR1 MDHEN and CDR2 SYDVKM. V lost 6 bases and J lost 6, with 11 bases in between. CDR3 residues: CASSPPAAGELFF. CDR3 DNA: TGTGCCAGCAGCCCCCCCGCCGCCGGGGAGCTGTTTTTT.

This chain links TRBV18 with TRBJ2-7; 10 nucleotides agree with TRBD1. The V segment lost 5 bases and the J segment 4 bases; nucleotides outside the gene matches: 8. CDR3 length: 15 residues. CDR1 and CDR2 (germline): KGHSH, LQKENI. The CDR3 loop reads CASSGTGTGEYEQYF. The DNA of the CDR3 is TGTGCCAGCTCAGGAACGGGGACAGGGGAATACGAGCAGTACTTC.

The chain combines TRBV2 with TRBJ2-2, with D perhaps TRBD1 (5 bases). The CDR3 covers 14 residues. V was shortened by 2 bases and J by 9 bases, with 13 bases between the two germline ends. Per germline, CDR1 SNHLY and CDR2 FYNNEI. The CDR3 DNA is TGTGCCAGCAGTGAACAGGGCCCGACCAGGGAGCTGTTTTTT. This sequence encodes CASSEQGPTRELFF.

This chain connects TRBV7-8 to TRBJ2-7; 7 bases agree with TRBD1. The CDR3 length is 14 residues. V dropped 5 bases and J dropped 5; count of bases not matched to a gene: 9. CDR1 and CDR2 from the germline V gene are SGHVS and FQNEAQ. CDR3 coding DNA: TGTGCCAGCAGCCCACCGGGACAGTTACACGAGCAGTACTTC. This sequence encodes CASSPPGQLHEQYF.

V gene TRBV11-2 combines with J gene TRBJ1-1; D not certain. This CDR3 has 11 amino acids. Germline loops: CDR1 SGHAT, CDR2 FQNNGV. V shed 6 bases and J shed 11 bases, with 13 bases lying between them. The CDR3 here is CASRSQAAAFF. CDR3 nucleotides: TGTGCCAGCAGATCTCAGGCTGCCGCTTTCTTT.

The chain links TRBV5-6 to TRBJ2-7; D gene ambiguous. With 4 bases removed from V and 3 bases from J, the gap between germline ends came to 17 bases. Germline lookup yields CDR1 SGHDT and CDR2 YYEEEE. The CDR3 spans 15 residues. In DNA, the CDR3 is TGTGCCAGCAGCGCTAGACGTGGTATCTTCTACGAGCAGTACTTC. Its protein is CASSARRGIFYEQYF.

The CDR3 DNA reads as TGTGCCAGCATACCAAACTTTCGGGCGGGATATGGCTACACCTTC. As protein: CASIPNFRAGYGYTF. V and J are TRBV6-5 and TRBJ1-2, with D unclear. This CDR3 spans 15 amino acids. The V gene lost 7 bases and the J gene lost 5 bases, with 20 bases spanning the gap. Germline V gene data show CDR1 as MNHEY and CDR2 as SVGAGI.

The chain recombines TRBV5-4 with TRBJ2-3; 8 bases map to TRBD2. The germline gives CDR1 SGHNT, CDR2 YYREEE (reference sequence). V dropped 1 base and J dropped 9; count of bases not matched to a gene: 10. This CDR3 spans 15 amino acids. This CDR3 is CASSLRTSGATTQYF. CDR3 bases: TGTGCCAGCAGCTTGCGAACTAGCGGAGCCACGACGCAGTATTTT.

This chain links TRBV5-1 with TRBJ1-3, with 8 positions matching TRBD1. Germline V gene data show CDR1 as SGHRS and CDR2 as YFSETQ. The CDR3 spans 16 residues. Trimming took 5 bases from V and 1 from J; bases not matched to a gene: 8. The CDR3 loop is CASRQGQAGSGNTIYF. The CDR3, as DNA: TGCGCCAGCAGACAGGGACAGGCCGGGTCTGGAAACACCATATATTTT. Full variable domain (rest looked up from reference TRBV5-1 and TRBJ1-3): KAGVTQTPRYLIKTRGQQVTLSCSPISGHRSVSWYQQTPGQGLQFLFEYFSETQRNKGNFPGRFSGRQFSNSRSEMNVSTLELGDSALYLCASRQGQAGSGNTIYFGEGSWLTVV.

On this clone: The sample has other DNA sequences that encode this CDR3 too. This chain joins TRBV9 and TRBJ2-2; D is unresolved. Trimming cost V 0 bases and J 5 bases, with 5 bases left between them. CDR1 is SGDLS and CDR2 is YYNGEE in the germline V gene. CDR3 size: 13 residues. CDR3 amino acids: CASSVARTGELFF. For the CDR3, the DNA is TGTGCCAGCAGCGTAGCTAGGACCGGGGAGCTGTTTTTT.

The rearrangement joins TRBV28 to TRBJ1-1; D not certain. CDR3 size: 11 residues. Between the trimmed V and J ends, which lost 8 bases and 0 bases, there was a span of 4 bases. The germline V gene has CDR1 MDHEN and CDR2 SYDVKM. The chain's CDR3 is CASGMNTEAFF. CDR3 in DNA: TGTGCCAGCGGGATGAACACTGAAGCTTTCTTT.

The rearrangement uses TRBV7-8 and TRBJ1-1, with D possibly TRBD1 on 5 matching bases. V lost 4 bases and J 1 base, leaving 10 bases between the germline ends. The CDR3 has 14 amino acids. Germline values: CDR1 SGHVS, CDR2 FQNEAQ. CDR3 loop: CASSWGVTNTEAFF. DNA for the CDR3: TGTGCCAGCAGCTGGGGGGTAACGAACACTGAAGCTTTCTTT.

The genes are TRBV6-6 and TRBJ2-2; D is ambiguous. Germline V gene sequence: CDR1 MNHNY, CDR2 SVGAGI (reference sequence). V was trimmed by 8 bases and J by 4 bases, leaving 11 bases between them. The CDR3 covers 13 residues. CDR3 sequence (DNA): TGTGCCAGCCAACCCGGGCTCACCGGGGAGCTGTTTTTT. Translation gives CASQPGLTGELFF.

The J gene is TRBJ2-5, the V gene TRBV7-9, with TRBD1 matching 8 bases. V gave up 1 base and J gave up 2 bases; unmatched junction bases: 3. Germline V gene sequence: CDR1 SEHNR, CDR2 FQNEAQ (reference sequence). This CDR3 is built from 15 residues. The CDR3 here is CASSLGDRSQETQYF. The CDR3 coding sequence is TGTGCCAGCAGCTTAGGGGACAGGAGTCAAGAGACCCAGTACTTC.

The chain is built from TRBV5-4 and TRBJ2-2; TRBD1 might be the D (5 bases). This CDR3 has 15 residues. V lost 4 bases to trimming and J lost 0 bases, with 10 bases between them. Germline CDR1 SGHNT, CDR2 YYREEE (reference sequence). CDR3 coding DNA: TGTGCCAGCAGCCCGACGACAGCGAACACCGGGGAGCTGTTTTTT. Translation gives CASSPTTANTGELFF.

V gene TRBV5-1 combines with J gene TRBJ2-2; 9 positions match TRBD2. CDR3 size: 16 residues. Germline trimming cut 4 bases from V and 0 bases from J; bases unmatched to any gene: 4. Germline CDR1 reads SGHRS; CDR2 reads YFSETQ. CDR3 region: CASSVGLAPNTGELFF. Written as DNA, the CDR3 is TGCGCCAGCAGCGTAGGACTAGCGCCGAACACCGGGGAGCTGTTTTTT. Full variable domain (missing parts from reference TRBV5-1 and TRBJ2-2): KAGVTQTPRYLIKTRGQQVTLSCSPISGHRSVSWYQQTPGQGLQFLFEYFSETQRNKGNFPGRFSGRQFSNSRSEMNVSTLELGDSALYLCASSVGLAPNTGELFFGEGSRLTVL.